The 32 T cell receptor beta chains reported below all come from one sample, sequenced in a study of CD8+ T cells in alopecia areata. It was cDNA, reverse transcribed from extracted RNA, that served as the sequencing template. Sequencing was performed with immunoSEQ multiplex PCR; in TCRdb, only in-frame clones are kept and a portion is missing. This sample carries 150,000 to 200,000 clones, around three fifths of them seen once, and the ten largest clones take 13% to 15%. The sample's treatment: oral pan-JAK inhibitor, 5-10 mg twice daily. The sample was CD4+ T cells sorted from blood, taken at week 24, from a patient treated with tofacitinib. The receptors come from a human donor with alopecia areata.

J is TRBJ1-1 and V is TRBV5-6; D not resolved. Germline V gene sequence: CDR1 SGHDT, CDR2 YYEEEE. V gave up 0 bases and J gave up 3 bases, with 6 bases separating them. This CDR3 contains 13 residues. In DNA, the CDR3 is TGTGCCAGCAGCTTGGGACCCGACACTGAAGCTTTCTTT. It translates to CASSLGPDTEAFF.

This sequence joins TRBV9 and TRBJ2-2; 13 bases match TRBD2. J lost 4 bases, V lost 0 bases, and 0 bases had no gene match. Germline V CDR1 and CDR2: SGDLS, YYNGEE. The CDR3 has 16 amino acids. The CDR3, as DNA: TGTGCCAGCAGCGTAGGACTAGCGGGGGGCACCGGGGAGCTGTTTTTT. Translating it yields CASSVGLAGGTGELFF.

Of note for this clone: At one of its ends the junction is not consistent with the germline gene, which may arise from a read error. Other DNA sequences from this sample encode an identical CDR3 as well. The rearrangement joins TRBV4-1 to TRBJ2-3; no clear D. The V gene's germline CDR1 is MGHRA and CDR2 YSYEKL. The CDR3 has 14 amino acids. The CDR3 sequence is CASSQGIWSDTQYF. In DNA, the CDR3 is TGTGCCAGCAGCCAAGGAATTTGGTCAGATACGCAGTATTTT.

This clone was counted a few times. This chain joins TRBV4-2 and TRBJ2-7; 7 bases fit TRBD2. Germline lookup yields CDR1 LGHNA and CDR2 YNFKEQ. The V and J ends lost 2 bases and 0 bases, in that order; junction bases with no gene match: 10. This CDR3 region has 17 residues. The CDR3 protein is CASSQMASGGSSYEQYF. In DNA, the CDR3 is TGTGCCAGCAGCCAAATGGCTAGCGGAGGTAGCTCCTACGAGCAGTACTTC.

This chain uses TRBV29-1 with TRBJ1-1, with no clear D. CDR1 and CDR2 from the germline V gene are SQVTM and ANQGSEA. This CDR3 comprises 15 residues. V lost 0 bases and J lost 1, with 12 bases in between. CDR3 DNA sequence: TGCAGCGTTGAAGAGCCCAATATAAAGAACACTGAAGCTTTCTTT. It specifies CSVEEPNIKNTEAFF.

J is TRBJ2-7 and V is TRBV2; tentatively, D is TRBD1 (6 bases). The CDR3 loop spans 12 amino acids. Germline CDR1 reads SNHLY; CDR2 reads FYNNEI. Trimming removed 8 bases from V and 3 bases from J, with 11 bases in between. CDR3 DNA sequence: TGTGCCAGCTGGGACACCCTCTACGAGCAGTACTTC. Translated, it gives CASWDTLYEQYF.

The CDR3 DNA reads as TGTGCCAGCAGCTTACGGGGGATGTTGGATCAGCCCCAGCATTTT. Encoded protein: CASSLRGMLDQPQHF. The chain combines TRBV5-6 with TRBJ1-5; TRBD1 might be the D (5 bases). Deletions cut 2 bases from V and 5 bases from J, with 14 bases between. Germline V lookup: CDR1 SGHDT, CDR2 YYEEEE. The CDR3 sequence is 15 residues long.

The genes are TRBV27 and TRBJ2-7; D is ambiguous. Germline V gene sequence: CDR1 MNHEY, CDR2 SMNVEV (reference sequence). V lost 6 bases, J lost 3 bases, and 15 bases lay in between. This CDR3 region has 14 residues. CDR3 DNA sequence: TGTGCCAGCAGCCGGGCGAGGCCGGTCTACGAGCAGTACTTC. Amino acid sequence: CASSRARPVYEQYF.

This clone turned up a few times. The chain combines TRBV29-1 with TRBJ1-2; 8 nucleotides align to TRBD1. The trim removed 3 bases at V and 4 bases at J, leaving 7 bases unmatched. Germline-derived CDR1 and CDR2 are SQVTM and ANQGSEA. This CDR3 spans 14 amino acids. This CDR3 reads CSVDRTGTGYGYTF. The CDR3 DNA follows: TGCAGCGTTGACCGGACAGGGACAGGCTATGGCTACACCTTC.

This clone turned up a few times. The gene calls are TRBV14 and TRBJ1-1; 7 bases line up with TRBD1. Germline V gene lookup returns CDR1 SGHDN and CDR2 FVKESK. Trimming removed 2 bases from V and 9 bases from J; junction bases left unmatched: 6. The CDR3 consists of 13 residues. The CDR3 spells CASSQSRGTKAFF. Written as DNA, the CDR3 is TGTGCCAGCAGCCAATCCAGGGGGACAAAAGCTTTCTTT.

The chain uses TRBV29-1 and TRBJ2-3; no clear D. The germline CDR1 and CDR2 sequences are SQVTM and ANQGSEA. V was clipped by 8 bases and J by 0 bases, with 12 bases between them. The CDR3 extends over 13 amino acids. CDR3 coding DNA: TGCAGCATTGGTCCCTCTAGCACAGATACGCAGTATTTT. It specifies CSIGPSSTDTQYF.

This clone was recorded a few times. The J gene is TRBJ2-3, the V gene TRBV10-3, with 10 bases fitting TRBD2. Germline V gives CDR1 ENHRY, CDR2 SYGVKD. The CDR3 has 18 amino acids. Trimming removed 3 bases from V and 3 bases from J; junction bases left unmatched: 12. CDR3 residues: CAISETLQRGGPTDTQYF. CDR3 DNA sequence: TGTGCCATCAGTGAAACTCTTCAGCGGGGGGGCCCGACAGATACGCAGTATTTT.

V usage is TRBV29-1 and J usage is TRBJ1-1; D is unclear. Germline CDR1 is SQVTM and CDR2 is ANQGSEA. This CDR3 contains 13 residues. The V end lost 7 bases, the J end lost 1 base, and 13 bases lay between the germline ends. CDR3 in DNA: TGCAGCGCTCGAAGGGCACAGAACACTGAAGCTTTCTTT. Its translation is CSARRAQNTEAFF.

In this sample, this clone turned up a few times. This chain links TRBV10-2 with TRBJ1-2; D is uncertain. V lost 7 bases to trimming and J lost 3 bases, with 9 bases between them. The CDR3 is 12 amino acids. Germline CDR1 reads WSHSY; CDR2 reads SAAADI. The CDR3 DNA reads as TGCGCCAGCATGAGAGACGACTATGGCTACACCTTC. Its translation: CASMRDDYGYTF.

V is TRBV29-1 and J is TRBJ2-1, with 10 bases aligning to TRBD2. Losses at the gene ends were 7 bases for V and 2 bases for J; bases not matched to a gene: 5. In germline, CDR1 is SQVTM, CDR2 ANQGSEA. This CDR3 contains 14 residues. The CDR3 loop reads CSATGTSAYNEQFF. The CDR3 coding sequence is TGCAGCGCCACCGGGACTAGCGCCTACAATGAGCAGTTCTTC.

CDR3 in amino acids: CSVVQGGDGNQPQHF. Written as DNA, the CDR3 is TGCAGCGTTGTTCAGGGGGGCGACGGCAATCAGCCCCAGCATTTT. The chain employs TRBV29-1 and TRBJ1-5, with TRBD1 identical over 7 bases. V trimming: 4 bases; J trimming: 2 bases; junction bases outside the gene matches: 8. The CDR3 consists of 15 residues. Germline V gene sequence: CDR1 SQVTM, CDR2 ANQGSEA.

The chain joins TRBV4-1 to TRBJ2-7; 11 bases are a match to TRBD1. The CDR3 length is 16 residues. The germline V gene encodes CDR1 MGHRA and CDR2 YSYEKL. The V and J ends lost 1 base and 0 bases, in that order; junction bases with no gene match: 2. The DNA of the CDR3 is TGCGCCAGCAGCCAAGCCGGGACAGGGGGCTCCTACGAGCAGTACTTC. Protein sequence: CASSQAGTGGSYEQYF.

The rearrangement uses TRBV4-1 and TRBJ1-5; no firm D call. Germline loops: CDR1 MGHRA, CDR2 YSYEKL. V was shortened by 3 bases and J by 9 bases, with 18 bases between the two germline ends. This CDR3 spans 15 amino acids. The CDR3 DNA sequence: TGCGCCAGCAGCCATGGGCCCCAAGGACGCTGGCCCCAGCATTTT. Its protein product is CASSHGPQGRWPQHF.

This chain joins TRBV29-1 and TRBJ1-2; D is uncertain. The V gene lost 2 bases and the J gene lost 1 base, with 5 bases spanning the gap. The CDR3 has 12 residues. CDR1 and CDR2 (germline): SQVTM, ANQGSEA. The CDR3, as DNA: TGCAGCGTTGAAATGGGTAACTATGGCTACACCTTC. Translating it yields CSVEMGNYGYTF.

The DNA for the CDR3 is TGCGCCAGCAGCCAGGGCCGCCTCTCCTATGGCTACACCTTC. This encodes CASSQGRLSYGYTF. This sequence joins TRBV4-1 and TRBJ1-2; no reliable D call. V was trimmed by 3 bases and J by 4 bases, leaving 12 bases between them. The CDR3 sequence is 14 residues long. CDR1 and CDR2 (germline): MGHRA, YSYEKL.

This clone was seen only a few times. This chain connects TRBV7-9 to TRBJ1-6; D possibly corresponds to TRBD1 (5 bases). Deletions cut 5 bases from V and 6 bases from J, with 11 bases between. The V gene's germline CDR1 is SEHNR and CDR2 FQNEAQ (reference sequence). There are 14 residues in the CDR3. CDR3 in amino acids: CASSPGGINSPLHF. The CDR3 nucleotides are TGTGCCAGCAGCCCCGGGGGGATTAATTCACCCCTCCACTTT.

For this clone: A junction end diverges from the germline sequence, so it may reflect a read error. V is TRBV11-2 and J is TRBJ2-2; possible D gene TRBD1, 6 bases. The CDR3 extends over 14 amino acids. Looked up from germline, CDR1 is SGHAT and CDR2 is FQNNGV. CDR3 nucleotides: TGTGCCGGCAGCCCCCCGAGGGGGACCGGGGAGCTGTTTTTT. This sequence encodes CAGSPPRGTGELFF.

The CDR3 reads CASSLLGETGELFF. In DNA form, the CDR3 reads TGTGCCAGCAGCTTACTCGGGGAGACCGGGGAGCTGTTTTTT. This chain links TRBV11-2 with TRBJ2-2; D might be TRBD2 (5 bases). Trimming left V 2 bases short and J 5 bases short, with 9 bases between. Per the germline V gene, CDR1 is SGHAT and CDR2 is FQNNGV. There are 14 residues in the CDR3.

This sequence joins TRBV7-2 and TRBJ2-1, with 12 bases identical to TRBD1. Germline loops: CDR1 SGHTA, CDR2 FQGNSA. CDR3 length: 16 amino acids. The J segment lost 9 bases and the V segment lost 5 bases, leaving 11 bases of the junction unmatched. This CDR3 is CASSRLAGQGAGEQFF. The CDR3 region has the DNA TGTGCCAGCAGCCGACTGGCGGGACAGGGGGCGGGTGAGCAGTTCTTC.

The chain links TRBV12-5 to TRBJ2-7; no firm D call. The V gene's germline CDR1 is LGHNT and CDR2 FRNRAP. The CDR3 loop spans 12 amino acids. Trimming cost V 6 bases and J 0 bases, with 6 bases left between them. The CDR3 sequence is CASGLSSYEQYF. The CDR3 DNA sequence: TGTGCTAGTGGCTTGAGCTCCTACGAGCAGTACTTC.

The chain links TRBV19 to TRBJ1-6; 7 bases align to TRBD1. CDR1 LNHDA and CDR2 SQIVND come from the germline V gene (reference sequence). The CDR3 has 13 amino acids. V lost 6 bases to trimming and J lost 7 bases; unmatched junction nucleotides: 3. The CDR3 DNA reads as TGTGCCAGTAGACGGGACAGAAATTCACCCCTCCACTTT. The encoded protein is CASRRDRNSPLHF.

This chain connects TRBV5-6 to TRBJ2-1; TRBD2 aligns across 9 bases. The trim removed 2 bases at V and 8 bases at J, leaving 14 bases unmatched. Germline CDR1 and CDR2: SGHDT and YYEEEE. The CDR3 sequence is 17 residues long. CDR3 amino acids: CASSFRRETSGADEQFF. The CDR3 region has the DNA TGTGCCAGCAGCTTCCGCCGAGAGACTAGCGGTGCGGATGAGCAGTTCTTC.

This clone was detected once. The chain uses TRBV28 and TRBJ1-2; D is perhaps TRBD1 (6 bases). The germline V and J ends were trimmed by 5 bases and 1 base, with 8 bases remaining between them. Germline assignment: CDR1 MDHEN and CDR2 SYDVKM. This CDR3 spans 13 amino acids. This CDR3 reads CASSPGDNYGYTF. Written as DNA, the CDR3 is TGTGCCAGCAGTCCAGGGGATAACTATGGCTACACCTTC.

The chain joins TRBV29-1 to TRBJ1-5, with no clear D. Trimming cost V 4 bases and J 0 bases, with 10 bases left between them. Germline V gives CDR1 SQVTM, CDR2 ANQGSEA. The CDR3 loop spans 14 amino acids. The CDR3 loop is CSVVEGNSNQPQHF. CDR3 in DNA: TGCAGCGTTGTGGAGGGTAATAGCAATCAGCCCCAGCATTTT.

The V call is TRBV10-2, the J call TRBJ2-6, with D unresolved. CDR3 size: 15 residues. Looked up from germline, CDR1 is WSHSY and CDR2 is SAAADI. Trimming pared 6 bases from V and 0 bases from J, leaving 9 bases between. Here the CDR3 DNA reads TGCGCCAGCAGGGTTGGGCTCTCTGGGGCCAACGTCCTGACTTTC. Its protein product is CASRVGLSGANVLTF.

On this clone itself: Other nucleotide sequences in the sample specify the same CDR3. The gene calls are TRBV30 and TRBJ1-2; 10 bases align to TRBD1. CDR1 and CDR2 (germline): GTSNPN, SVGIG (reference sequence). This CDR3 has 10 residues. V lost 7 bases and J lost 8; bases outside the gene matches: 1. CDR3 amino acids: CALDRGGYTF. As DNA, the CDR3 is TGTGCCTTGGACAGGGGGGGCTACACCTTC.

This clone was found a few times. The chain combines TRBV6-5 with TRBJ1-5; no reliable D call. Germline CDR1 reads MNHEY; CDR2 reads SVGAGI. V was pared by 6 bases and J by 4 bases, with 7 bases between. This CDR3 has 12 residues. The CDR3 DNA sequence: TGTGCCAGCAGCCGTAATAATCAGCCCCAGCATTTT. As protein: CASSRNNQPQHF.